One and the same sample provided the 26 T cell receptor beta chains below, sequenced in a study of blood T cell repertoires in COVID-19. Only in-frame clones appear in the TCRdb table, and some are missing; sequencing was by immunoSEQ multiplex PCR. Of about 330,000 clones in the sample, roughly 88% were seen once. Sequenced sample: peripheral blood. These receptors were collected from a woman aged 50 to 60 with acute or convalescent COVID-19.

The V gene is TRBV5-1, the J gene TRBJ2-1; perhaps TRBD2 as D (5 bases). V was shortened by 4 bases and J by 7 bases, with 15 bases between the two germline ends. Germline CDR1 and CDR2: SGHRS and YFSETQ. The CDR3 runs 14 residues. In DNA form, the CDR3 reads TGCGCCAGCAGCCGAGTGGTAGCGACGAATGAGCAGTTCTTC. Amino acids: CASSRVVATNEQFF.

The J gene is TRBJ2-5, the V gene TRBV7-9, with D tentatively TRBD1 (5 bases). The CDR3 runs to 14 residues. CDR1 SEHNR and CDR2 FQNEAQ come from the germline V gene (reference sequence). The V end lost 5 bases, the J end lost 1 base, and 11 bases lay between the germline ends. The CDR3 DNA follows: TGTGCCAGCAGCCAAGGGGTCCCCCAAGAGACCCAGTACTTC. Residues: CASSQGVPQETQYF.

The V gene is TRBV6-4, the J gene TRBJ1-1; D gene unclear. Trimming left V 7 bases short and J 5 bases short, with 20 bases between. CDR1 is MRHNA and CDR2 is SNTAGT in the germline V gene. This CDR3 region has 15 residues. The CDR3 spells CASMAVAGVGTEAFF. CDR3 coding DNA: TGTGCCAGCATGGCCGTTGCGGGAGTGGGGACTGAAGCTTTCTTT.

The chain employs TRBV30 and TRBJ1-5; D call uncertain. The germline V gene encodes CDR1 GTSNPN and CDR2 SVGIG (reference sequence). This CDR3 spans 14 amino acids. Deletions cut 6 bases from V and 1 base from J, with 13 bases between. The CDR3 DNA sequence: TGTGCCTGTGGACCTTTAGCGAGCAATCAGCCCCAGCATTTT. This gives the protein CACGPLASNQPQHF.

CDR3 protein: CASSIDPWTGHTEAFF. The CDR3 nucleotides are TGTGCCAGTAGTATAGATCCGTGGACAGGGCACACTGAAGCTTTCTTT. The chain links TRBV19 to TRBJ1-1; 8 nucleotides line up with TRBD1. Germline assignment: CDR1 LNHDA and CDR2 SQIVND (reference sequence). The CDR3 length is 16 residues. V was clipped by 0 bases and J by 3 bases; unmatched bases: 6.

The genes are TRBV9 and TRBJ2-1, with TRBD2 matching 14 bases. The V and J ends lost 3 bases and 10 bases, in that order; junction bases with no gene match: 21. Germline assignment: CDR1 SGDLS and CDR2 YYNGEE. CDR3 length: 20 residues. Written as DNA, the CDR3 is TGTGCCAGCAGCGACCCCCCGGGAGCCGGGACTAGCGGGAGTCGGCAGGAGCAGTTCTTC. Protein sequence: CASSDPPGAGTSGSRQEQFF.

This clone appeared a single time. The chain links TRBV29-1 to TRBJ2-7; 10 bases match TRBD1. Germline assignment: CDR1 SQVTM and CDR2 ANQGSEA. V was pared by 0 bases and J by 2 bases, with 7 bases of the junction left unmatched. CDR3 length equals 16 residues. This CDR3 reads CSVEDLGTGAAYEQYF. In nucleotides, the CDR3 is TGCAGCGTTGAAGATCTAGGGACAGGGGCCGCCTACGAGCAGTACTTC.

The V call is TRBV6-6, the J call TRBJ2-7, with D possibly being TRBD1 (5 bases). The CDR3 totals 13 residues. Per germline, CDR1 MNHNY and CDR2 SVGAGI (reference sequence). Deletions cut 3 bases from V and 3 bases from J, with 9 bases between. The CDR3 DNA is TGTGCCAGCAGTTATCAGGGTGGCTACGAGCAGTACTTC. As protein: CASSYQGGYEQYF.

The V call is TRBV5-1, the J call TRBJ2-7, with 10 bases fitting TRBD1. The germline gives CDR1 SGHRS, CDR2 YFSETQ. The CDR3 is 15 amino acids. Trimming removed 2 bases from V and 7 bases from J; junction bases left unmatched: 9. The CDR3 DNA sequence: TGCGCCAGCAGCTTCCAAGGGACAGGGGTTCAAGAGCAGTACTTC. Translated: CASSFQGTGVQEQYF.

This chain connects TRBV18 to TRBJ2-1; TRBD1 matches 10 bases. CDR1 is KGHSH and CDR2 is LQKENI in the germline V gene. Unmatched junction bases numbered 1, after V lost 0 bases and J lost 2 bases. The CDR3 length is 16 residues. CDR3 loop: CASSPPTGGAYNEQFF. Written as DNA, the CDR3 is TGTGCCAGCTCACCACCGACAGGGGGCGCCTACAATGAGCAGTTCTTC.

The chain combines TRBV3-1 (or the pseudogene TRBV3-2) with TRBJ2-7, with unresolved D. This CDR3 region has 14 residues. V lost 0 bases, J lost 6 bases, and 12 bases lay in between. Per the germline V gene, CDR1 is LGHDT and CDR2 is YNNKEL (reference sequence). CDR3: CASSQDLVTGEQYF. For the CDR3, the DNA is TGTGCCAGCAGCCAAGATCTAGTAACGGGCGAGCAGTACTTC.

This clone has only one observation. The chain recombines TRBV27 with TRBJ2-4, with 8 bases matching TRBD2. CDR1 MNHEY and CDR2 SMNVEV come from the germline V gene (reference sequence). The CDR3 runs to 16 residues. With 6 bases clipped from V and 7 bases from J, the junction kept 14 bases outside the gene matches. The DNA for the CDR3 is TGTGCCAGCAGGTCAACAGGGACTAGGGGCTTGAACATTCAGTACTTC. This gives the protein CASRSTGTRGLNIQYF.

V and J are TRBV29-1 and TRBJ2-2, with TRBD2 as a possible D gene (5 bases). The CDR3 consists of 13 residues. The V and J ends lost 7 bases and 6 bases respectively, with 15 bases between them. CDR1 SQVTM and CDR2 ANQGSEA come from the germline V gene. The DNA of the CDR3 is TGCAGCGCCGCCGGGATGGGTGCCGGGGAGCTGTTTTTT. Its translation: CSAAGMGAGELFF.

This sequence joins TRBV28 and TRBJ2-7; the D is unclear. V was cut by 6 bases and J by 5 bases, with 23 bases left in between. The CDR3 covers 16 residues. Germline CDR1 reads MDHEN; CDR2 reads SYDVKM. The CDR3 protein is CASSRAYGRERHEQYF. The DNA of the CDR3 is TGTGCCAGCAGCCGTGCCTATGGGCGCGAAAGGCACGAGCAGTACTTC.

CDR3 loop: CASSHPGGSSVTEKLFF. The CDR3 nucleotides read TGTGCCAGCAGCCACCCCGGAGGGTCCTCCGTAACTGAAAAACTGTTTTTT. The V call is TRBV4-2, the J call TRBJ1-4; D is unclear. Germline V CDR1 and CDR2: LGHNA, YNFKEQ. CDR3 length equals 17 residues. The V and J ends lost 3 bases and 7 bases respectively, with 21 bases between them.

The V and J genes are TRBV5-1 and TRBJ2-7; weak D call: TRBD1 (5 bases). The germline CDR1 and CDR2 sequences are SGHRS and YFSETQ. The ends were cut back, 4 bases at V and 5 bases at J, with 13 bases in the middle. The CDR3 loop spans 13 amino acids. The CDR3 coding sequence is TGCGCCAGCAGCCCCGGCTGGGGCGACGAGCAGTACTTC. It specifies CASSPGWGDEQYF.

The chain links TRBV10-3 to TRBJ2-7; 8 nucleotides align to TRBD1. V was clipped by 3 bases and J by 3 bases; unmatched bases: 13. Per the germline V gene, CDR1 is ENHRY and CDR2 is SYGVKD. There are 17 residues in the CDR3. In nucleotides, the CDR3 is TGTGCCATCAGTGATTTTTTGGGGCAGGGGGCCAACTACGAGCAGTACTTC. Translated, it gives CAISDFLGQGANYEQYF.

The DNA for the CDR3 is TGTGCCAGCAGCGCCTTTACCTACAATGAGCAGTTCTTC. Its translation: CASSAFTYNEQFF. The V call is TRBV9, the J call TRBJ2-1; D call uncertain. CDR3 size: 13 residues. The V gene's germline CDR1 is SGDLS and CDR2 YYNGEE. V was cut by 3 bases and J by 2 bases, with 6 bases left in between.

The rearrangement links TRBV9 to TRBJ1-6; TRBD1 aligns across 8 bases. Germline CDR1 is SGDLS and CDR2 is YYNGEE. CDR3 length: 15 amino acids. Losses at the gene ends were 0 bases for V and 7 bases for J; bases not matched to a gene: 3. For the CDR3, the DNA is TGTGCCAGCAGCGTAGGGGACAGGTGGAATTCACCCCTCCACTTT. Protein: CASSVGDRWNSPLHF.

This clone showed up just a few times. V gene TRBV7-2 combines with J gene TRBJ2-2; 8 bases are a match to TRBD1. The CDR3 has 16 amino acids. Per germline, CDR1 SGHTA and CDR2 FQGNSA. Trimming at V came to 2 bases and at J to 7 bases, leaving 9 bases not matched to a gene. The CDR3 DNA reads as TGTGCCAGCAGCTTATATGCCAGGGGGCTCGACGGGGAGCTGTTTTTT. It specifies CASSLYARGLDGELFF.

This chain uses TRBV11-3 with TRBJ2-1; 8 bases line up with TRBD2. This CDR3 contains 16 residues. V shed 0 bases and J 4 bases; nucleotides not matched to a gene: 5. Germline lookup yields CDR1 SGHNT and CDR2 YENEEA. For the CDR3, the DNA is TGTGCCAGCAGCTTAGAACGGGCGGGAGGATACAATGAGCAGTTCTTC. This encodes CASSLERAGGYNEQFF. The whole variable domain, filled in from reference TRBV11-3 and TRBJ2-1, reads EAGVVQSPRYKIIEKKQPVAFWCNPISGHNTLYWYLQNLGQGPELLIRYENEEAVDDSQLPKDRFSAERLKGVDSTLKIQPAELGDSAVYLCASSLERAGGYNEQFFGPGTRLTVL.

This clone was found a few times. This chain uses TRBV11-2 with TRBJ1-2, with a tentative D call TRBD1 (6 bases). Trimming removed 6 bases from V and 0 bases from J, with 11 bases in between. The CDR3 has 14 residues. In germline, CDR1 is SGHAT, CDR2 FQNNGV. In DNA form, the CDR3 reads TGTGCCAGCAGGTTGACAGGTTCTAACTATGGCTACACCTTC. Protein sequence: CASRLTGSNYGYTF.

The chain's CDR3 is CATSRGGPVSGNTIYF. The CDR3 DNA follows: TGTGCCACCAGCAGAGGTGGCCCAGTCTCTGGAAACACCATATATTTT. The chain couples TRBV15 to TRBJ1-3; no clear D gene. CDR3 length: 16 residues. V shed 1 base and J shed 0 bases, with 10 bases lying between them. Per the germline V gene, CDR1 is LNHNV and CDR2 is YYDKDF (reference sequence).

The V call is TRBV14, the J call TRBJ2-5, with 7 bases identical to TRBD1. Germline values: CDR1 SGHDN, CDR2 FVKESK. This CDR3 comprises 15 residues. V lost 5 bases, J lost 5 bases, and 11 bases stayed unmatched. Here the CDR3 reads CASSFGQDLRETQYF. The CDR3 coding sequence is TGTGCCAGCAGCTTTGGACAGGATCTACGGGAGACCCAGTACTTC. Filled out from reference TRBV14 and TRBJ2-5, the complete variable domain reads EAGVTQFPSHSVIEKGQTVTLRCDPISGHDNLYWYRRVMGKEIKFLLHFVKESKQDESGMPNNRFLAERTGGTYSTLKVQPAELEDSGVYFCASSFGQDLRETQYFGPGTRLLVL.

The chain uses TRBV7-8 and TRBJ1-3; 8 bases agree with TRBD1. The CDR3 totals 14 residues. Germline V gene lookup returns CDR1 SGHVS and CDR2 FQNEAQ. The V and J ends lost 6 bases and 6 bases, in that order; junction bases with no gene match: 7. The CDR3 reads CASRQTGGLNTIYF. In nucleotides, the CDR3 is TGTGCCAGCAGACAAACAGGGGGGTTAAACACCATATATTTT.

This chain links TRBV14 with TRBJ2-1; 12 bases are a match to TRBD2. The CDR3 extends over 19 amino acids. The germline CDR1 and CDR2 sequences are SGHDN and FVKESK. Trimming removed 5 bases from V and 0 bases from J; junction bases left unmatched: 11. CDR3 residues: CASSSGTSGPGGSYNEQFF. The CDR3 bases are TGTGCCAGCAGCAGCGGGACTAGCGGGCCTGGGGGCTCCTACAATGAGCAGTTCTTC.